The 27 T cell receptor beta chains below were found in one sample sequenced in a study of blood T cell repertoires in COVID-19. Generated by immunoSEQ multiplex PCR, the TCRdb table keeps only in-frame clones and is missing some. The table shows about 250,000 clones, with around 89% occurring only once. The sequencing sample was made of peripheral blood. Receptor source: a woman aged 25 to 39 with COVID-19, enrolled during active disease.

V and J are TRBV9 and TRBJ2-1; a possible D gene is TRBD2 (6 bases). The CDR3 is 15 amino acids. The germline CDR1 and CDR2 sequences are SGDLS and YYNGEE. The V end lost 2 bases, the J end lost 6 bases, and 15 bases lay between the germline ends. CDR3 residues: CASSVRGRRGNEQFF. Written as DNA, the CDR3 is TGTGCCAGCAGCGTCCGAGGGCGGAGGGGCAATGAGCAGTTCTTC.

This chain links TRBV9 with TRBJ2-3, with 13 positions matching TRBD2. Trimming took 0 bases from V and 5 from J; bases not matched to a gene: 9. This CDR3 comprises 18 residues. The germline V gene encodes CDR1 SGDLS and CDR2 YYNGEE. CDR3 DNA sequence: TGTGCCAGCAGCGTAGGGGGGACTAGCGGGGAGACGTTAGATACGCAGTATTTT. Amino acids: CASSVGGTSGETLDTQYF.

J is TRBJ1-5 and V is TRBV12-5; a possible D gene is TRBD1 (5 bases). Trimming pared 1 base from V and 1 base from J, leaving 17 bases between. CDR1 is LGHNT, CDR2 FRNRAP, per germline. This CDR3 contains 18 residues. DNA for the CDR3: TGTGCTAGTGGTTTGGATTCCGCCGGGGGTGGCAGCAATCAGCCCCAGCATTTT. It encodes CASGLDSAGGGSNQPQHF.

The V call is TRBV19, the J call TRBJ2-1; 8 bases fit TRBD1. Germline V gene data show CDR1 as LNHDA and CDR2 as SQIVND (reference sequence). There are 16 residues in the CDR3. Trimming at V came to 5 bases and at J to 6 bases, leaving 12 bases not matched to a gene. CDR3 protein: CASSLRTGHLSNEQFF. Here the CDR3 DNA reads TGTGCCAGTAGTCTCCGGACAGGGCACTTATCCAATGAGCAGTTCTTC.

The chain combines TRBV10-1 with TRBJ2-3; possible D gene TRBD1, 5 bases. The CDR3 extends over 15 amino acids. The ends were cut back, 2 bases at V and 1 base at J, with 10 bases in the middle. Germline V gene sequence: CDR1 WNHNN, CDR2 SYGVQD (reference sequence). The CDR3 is CASSERGVGTDTQYF. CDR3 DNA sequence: TGCGCCAGCAGTGAGAGGGGCGTTGGCACAGATACGCAGTATTTT.

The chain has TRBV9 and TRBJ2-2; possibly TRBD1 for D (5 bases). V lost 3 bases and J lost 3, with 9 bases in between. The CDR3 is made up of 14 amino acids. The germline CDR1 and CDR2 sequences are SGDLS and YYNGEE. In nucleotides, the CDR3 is TGTGCCAGCAGCGAGGAGACAGACACCGGGGAGCTGTTTTTT. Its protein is CASSEETDTGELFF.

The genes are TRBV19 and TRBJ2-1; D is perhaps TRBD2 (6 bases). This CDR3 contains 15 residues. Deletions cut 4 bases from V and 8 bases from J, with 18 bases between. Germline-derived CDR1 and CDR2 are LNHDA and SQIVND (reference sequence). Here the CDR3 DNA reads TGTGCCAGTAGTAAAGGCAGGGAGGATTTCGATGAGCAGTTCTTC. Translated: CASSKGREDFDEQFF.

The CDR3 is CASSGEGLGNTIYF. For the CDR3, the DNA is TGCGCCAGCAGTGGTGAGGGCCTTGGAAACACCATATATTTT. The chain uses TRBV10-1 and TRBJ1-3; D unresolved. V lost 4 bases, J lost 3 bases, and 10 bases lay in between. Germline V CDR1 and CDR2: WNHNN, SYGVQD (reference sequence). This CDR3 comprises 14 residues.

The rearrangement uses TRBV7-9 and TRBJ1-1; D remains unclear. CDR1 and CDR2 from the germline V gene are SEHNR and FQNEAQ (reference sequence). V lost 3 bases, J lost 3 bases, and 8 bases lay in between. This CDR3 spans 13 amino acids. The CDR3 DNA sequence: TGTGCCAGCAGCTTGCTGGCTGACACTGAAGCTTTCTTT. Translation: CASSLLADTEAFF.

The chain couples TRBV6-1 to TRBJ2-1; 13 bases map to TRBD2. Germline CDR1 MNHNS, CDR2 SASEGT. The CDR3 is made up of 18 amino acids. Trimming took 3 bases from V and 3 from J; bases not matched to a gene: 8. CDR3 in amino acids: CASSDPWTSGGLYNEQFF. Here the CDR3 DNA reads TGTGCCAGCAGTGATCCTTGGACTAGCGGGGGCCTCTACAATGAGCAGTTCTTC.

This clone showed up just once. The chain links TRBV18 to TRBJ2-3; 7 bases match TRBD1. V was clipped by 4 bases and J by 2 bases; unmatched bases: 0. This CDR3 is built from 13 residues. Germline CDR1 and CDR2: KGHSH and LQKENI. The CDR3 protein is CASSQGATDTQYF. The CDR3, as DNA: TGTGCCAGCTCACAGGGGGCCACAGATACGCAGTATTTT.

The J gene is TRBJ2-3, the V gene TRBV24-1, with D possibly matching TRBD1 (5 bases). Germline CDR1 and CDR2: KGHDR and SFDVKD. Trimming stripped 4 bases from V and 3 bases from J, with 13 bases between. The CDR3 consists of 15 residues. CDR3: CATSDPSPGTDTQYF. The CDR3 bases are TGTGCCACCAGTGACCCTTCCCCAGGGACAGATACGCAGTATTTT.

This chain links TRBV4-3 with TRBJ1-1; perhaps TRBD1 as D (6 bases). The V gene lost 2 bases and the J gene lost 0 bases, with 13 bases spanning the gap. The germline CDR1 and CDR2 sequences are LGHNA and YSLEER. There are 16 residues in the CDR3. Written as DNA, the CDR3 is TGCGCCAGCAGCCAAATCCAGGGGAACATGAACACTGAAGCTTTCTTT. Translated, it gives CASSQIQGNMNTEAFF.

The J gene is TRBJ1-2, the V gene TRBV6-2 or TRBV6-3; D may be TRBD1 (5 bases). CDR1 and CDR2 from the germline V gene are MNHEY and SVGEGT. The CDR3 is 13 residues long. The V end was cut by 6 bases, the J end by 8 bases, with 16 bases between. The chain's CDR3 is CASSPIRVHGYTF. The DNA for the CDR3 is TGTGCCAGCAGCCCAATCAGGGTTCACGGCTACACCTTC.

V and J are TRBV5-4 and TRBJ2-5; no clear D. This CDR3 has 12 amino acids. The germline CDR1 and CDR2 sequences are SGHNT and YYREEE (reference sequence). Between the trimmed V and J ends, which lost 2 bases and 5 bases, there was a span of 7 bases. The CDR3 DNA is TGTGCCAGCAGCTTAATCGGGGAGACCCAGTACTTC. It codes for CASSLIGETQYF. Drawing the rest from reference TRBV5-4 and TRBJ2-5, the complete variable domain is ETGVTQSPTHLIKTRGQQVTLRCSSQSGHNTVSWYQQALGQGPQFIFQYYREEENGRGNFPPRFSGLQFPNYSSELNVNALELDDSALYLCASSLIGETQYFGPGTRLLVL.

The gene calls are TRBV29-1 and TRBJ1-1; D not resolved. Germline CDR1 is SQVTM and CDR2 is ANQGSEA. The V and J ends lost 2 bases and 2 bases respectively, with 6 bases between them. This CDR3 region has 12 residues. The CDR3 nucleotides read TGCAGCGTTGAATCGGGAAACACTGAAGCTTTCTTT. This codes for CSVESGNTEAFF.

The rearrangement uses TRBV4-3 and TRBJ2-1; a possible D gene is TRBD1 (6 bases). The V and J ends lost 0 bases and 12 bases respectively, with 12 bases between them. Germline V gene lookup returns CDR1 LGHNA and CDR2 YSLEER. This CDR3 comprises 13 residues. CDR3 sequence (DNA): TGCGCCAGCAGCCAAGATGGCAGGGGCGGGCAGTTCTTC. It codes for CASSQDGRGGQFF.

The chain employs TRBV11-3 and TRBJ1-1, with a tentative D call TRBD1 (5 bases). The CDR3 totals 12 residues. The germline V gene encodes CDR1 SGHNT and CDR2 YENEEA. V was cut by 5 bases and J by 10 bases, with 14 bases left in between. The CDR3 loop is CASSLPVGRAFF. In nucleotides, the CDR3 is TGTGCCAGCAGCCTACCGGTGGGGCGAGCTTTCTTT.

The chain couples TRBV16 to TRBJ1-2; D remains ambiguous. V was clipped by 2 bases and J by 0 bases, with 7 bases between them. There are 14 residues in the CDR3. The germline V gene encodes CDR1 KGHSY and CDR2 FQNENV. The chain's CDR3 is CASSQSGPNYGYTF. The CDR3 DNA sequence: TGTGCCAGCAGCCAAAGCGGACCTAACTATGGCTACACCTTC.

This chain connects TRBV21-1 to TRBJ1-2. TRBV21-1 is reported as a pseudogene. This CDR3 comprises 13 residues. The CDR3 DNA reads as TGTGCCAGCAGCAAAGTATCAGGAGGAGGCTACACCTTC. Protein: CASSKVSGGGYTF.

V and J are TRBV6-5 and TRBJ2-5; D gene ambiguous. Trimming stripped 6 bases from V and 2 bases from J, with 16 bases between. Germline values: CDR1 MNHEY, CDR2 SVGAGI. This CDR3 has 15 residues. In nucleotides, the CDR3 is TGTGCCAGCAGCCTAACACCCCAGGTACAAGAGACCCAGTACTTC. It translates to CASSLTPQVQETQYF.

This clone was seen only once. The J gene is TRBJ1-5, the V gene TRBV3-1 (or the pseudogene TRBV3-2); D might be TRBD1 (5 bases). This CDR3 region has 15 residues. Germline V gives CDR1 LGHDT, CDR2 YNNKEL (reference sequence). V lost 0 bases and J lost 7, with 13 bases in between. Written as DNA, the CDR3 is TGTGCCAGCAGCCAAGATTTGGGCCGGGGGCAGCCCCAGCATTTT. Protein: CASSQDLGRGQPQHF.

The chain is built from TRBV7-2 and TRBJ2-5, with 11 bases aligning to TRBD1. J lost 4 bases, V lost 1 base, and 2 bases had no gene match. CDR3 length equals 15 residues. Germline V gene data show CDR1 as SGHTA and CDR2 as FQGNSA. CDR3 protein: CASSLGGQGGETQYF. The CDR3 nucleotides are TGTGCCAGCAGCTTAGGGGGACAGGGGGGAGAGACCCAGTACTTC.

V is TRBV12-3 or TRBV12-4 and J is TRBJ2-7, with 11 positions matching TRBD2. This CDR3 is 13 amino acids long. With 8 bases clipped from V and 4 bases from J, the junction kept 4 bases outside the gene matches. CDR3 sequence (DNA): TGTGCCAGCGAGCTAGCGGGGGGTTACGAGCAGTACTTC. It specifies CASELAGGYEQYF.

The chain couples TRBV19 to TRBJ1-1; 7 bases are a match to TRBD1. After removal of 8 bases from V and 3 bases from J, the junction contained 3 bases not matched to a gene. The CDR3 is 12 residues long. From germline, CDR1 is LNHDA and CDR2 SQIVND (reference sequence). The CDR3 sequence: CASRGQYTEAFF. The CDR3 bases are TGTGCCAGTCGGGGACAGTACACTGAAGCTTTCTTT.

This CDR3 is CASSLRGVATNEKLFF. Written as DNA, the CDR3 is TGTGCCAGCAGCCTCCGGGGGGTGGCAACTAATGAAAAACTGTTTTTT. The chain combines TRBV9 with TRBJ1-4; the D gene is possibly TRBD1 (5 bases). The CDR3 is 16 residues long. V lost 4 bases and J 0 bases, leaving 13 bases between the germline ends. CDR1 and CDR2 from the germline V gene are SGDLS and YYNGEE.

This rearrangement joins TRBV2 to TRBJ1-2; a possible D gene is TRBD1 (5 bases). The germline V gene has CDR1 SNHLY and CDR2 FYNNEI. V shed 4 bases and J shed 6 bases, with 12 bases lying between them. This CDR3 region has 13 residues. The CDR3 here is CASSVGPGDGYTF. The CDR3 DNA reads TGTGCCAGCAGTGTCGGGCCGGGGGATGGCTACACCTTC.